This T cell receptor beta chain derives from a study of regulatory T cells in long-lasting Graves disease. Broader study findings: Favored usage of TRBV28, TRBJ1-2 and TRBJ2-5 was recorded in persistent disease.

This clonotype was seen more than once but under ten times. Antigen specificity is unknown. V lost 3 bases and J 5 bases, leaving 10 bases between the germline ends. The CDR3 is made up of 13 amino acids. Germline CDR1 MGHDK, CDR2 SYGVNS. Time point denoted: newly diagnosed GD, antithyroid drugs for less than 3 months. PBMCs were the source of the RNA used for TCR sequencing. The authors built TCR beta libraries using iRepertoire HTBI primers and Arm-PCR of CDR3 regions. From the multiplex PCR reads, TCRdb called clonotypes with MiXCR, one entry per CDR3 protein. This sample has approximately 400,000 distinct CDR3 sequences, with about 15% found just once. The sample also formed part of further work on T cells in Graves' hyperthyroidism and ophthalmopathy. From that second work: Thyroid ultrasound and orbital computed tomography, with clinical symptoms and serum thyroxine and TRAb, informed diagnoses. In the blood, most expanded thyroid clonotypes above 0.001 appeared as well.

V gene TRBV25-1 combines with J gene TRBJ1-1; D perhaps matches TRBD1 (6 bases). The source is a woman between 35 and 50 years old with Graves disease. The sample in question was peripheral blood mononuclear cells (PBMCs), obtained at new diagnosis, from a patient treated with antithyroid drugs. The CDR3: CASSELGGTEAFF. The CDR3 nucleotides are TGTGCCAGCAGTGAGTTAGGGGGGACTGAAGCTTTCTTT.